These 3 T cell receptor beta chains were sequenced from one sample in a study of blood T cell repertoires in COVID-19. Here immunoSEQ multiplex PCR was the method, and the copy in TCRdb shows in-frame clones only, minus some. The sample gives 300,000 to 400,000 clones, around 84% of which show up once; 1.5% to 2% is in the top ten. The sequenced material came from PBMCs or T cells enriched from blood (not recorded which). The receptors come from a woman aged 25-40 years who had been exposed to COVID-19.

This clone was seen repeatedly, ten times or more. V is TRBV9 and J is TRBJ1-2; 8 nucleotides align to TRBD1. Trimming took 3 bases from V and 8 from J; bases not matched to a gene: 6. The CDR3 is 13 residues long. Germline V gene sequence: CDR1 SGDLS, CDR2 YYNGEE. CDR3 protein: CASSATGARGYTF. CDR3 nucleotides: TGTGCCAGCAGCGCGACAGGGGCCAGGGGCTACACCTTC.

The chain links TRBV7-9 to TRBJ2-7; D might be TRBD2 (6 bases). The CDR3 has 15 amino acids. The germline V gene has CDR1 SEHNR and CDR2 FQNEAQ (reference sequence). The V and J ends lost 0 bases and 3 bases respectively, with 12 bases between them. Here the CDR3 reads CASSLAGGYHYEQYF. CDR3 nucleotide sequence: TGTGCCAGCAGCTTAGCGGGAGGTTATCACTACGAGCAGTACTTC.

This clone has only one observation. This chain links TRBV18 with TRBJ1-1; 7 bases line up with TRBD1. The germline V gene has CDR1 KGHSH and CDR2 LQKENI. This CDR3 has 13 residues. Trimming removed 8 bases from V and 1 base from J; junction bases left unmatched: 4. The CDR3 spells CASLQGTNTEAFF. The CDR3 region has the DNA TGTGCCAGCCTACAGGGGACGAACACTGAAGCTTTCTTT.